A single T cell receptor (beta chain) is shown here with its context. Its antigen is currently unknown. The observed sequence ends 3 residues before the CDR3 terminus, with the missing tail filled in from the germline J gene. The record originates from a study of T cells in women clearing cervical HPV infection. About the research overall: Blood came at first lesion visit for cases, post-clearance for controls. Cases' blood sampling followed lesion detection by median around 160 days (90 to 200).

Sequencing was performed with immunoSEQ multiplex PCR; in TCRdb, only in-frame clones are kept and a portion is missing. The sample has approximately 13,000 clones; the top ten hold around 21%. Whole-study findings and limits: T-cell numbers per sample were unknown and may explain richness differences. CIN3+ cases had significantly higher TCR repertoire richness than controls, but evenness did not differ.

The V gene's germline CDR1 is KGHSH and CDR2 LQKENI. The CDR3 spans 12 residues. The sequencing sample was made of blood buffy coat. The chain recombines TRBV18 with TRBJ1-2; perhaps TRBD1 as D (5 bases). This TCR derives from a woman between 18 and 70 years old with a cervical HPV16 infection that either progressed to CIN3+ or cleared (not recorded which). The CDR3 loop reads CASSLQGEGYTF. The covered CDR3 bases are TGTGCCAGCTCACTGCAGGGAGAAGGC. The entire variable domain, with the rest obtained from reference TRBV18 and TRBJ1-2, is as follows: NAGVMQNPRHLVRRRGQEARLRCSPMKGHSHVYWYRQLPEEGLKFMVYLQKENIIDESGMPKERFSAEFPKEGPSILRIQQVVRGDSAAYFCASSLQGEGYTFGSGTRLTVV.